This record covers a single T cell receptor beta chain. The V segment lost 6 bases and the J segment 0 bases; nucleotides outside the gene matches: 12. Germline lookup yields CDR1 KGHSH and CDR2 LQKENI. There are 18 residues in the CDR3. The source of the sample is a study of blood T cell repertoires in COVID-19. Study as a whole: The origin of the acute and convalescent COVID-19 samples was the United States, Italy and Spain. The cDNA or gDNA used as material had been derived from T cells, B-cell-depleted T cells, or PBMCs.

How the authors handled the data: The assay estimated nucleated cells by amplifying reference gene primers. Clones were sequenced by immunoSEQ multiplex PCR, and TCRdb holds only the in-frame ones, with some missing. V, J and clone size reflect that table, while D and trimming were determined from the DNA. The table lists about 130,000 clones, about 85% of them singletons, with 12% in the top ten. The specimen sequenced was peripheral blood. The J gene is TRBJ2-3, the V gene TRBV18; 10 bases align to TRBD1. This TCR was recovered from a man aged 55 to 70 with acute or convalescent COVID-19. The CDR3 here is CASSSRQGAQKSTDTQYF. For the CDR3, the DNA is TGTGCCAGCTCGTCGCGACAGGGGGCTCAAAAAAGCACAGATACGCAGTATTTT.